These 25 T cell receptor beta chains were all obtained from the same sample, sequenced in a study of cytomegalovirus exposure and HLA in healthy donors. Assay used: immunoSEQ multiplex PCR; TCRdb lists only in-frame clones, some missing. This sample yields around 300,000 clones, of which about 85% are seen a single time; approximately 1.2% belongs to the top ten. Input material: PBMCs. Receptors originate from a woman in her twenties or thirties in good health and CMV-seropositive.

The gene calls are TRBV5-5 and TRBJ1-5; TRBD1 is a possible D gene (5 bases). This CDR3 region has 15 residues. Germline loops: CDR1 SGHKS, CDR2 YYEKEE (reference sequence). V lost 2 bases and J lost 3, with 12 bases in between. CDR3 in amino acids: CASSFGARNNQPQHF. CDR3 bases: TGTGCCAGCAGCTTCGGGGCGCGGAACAATCAGCCCCAGCATTTT.

This chain links TRBV7-2 with TRBJ1-5; D uncertain. This CDR3 is 15 amino acids long. The germline V gene has CDR1 SGHTA and CDR2 FQGNSA. Trimming pared 6 bases from V and 5 bases from J, leaving 17 bases between. The CDR3 DNA sequence: TGTGCCAGCAGTCCAACACCCGCCAGCGATCAGCCCCAGCATTTT. Its protein is CASSPTPASDQPQHF. The whole variable domain, filled in from reference TRBV7-2 and TRBJ1-5, reads GAGVSQSPSNKVTEKGKDVELRCDPISGHTALYWYRQSLGQGLEFLIYFQGNSAPDKSGLPSDRFSAERTGGSVSTLTIQRTQQEDSAVYLCASSPTPASDQPQHFGDGTRLSIL.

The CDR3 loop reads CASSQDLSGRAGVPDTQYF. The CDR3 DNA reads as TGTGCCAGCAGCCAAGATCTAAGCGGGAGGGCCGGGGTGCCAGATACGCAGTATTTT. This sequence joins TRBV4-2 and TRBJ2-3, with 10 nucleotides matching TRBD2. The J segment lost 4 bases and the V segment lost 0 bases, leaving 13 bases of the junction unmatched. CDR3 size: 19 residues. The germline V gene encodes CDR1 LGHNA and CDR2 YNFKEQ.

The gene calls are TRBV6-1 and TRBJ1-6; a possible D gene is TRBD1 (5 bases). Germline lookup yields CDR1 MNHNS and CDR2 SASEGT. CDR3 length: 15 amino acids. V lost 2 bases and J 9 bases, leaving 14 bases between the germline ends. The CDR3 reads CASSEPAGKGSPLHF. The DNA of the CDR3 is TGTGCCAGCAGTGAACCCGCAGGGAAGGGTTCACCCCTCCACTTT.

The genes are TRBV4-3 and TRBJ2-2; D is possibly TRBD2 (6 bases). There are 15 residues in the CDR3. Trimming shortened V by 0 bases and J by 7 bases, and 12 bases separated the two germline ends. Germline V gene sequence: CDR1 LGHNA, CDR2 YSLEER. The CDR3, as DNA: TGCGCCAGCAGCCAAGATTGGGGGGTGATCGGGGAGCTGTTTTTT. Its protein is CASSQDWGVIGELFF.

V usage is TRBV5-1 and J usage is TRBJ2-1, with TRBD2 identical over 8 bases. This CDR3 is built from 14 residues. With 4 bases clipped from V and 2 bases from J, the junction kept 2 bases outside the gene matches. CDR1 and CDR2 from the germline V gene are SGHRS and YFSETQ. Here the CDR3 reads CASSPSGPYNEQFF. CDR3 DNA sequence: TGCGCCAGCAGCCCTAGCGGGCCCTACAATGAGCAGTTCTTC.

V gene TRBV19 combines with J gene TRBJ2-3, with 7 nucleotides matching TRBD1. Trimming removed 6 bases from V and 0 bases from J; junction bases left unmatched: 3. The germline gives CDR1 LNHDA, CDR2 SQIVND (reference sequence). CDR3 length equals 14 residues. In nucleotides, the CDR3 is TGTGCCAGTAGAGACAGGGCTAGCACAGATACGCAGTATTTT. This encodes CASRDRASTDTQYF.

V and J are TRBV7-8 and TRBJ2-7; 12 bases map to TRBD1. This CDR3 has 17 amino acids. V gave up 2 bases and J gave up 3 bases; unmatched junction bases: 8. Germline values: CDR1 SGHVS, CDR2 FQNEAQ. Here the CDR3 reads CASSLQAGTGGFYEQYF. The CDR3, as DNA: TGTGCCAGCAGCTTACAAGCAGGGACAGGGGGCTTCTACGAGCAGTACTTC.

V and J are TRBV27 and TRBJ2-3; 10 nucleotides agree with TRBD1. CDR1 is MNHEY and CDR2 is SMNVEV in the germline V gene (reference sequence). This CDR3 spans 16 amino acids. Trimming at V came to 2 bases and at J to 4 bases, leaving 6 bases not matched to a gene. CDR3 in amino acids: CASSLKGQGFADTQYF. The CDR3 nucleotides are TGTGCCAGCAGTTTAAAGGGACAGGGGTTCGCAGATACGCAGTATTTT.

The V and J genes are TRBV5-1 and TRBJ1-6; D might be TRBD1 (6 bases). The germline V gene has CDR1 SGHRS and CDR2 YFSETQ. The CDR3 contains 15 residues. V dropped 4 bases and J dropped 4 bases, with 12 bases sitting between them. Here the CDR3 DNA reads TGCGCCAGCAGCACCTCCGGGACATATAATTCACCCCTCCACTTT. Translating it yields CASSTSGTYNSPLHF.

The chain carries TRBV29-1 and TRBJ2-7; the match to TRBD2 covers 10 bases. The CDR3 contains 15 residues. V dropped 4 bases and J dropped 0; count of bases not matched to a gene: 6. Germline lookup yields CDR1 SQVTM and CDR2 ANQGSEA. CDR3 nucleotides: TGCAGCGTTGCGGATAGCGGGGGGCCCTCCTACGAGCAGTACTTC. Encoded protein: CSVADSGGPSYEQYF.

The chain uses TRBV7-3 and TRBJ1-1; TRBD1 matches at 8 bases. The CDR3 length is 13 residues. Trimming took 5 bases from V and 4 from J; bases not matched to a gene: 3. Germline loops: CDR1 SGHTA, CDR2 FQGTGA. The CDR3: CASSRTGSTEAFF. DNA for the CDR3: TGTGCCAGCAGCCGGACAGGGTCCACTGAAGCTTTCTTT.

The rearrangement uses TRBV6-1 and TRBJ2-1; 7 bases align to TRBD1. The germline V gene has CDR1 MNHNS and CDR2 SASEGT. CDR3 length: 14 residues. Trimming at V came to 5 bases and at J to 13 bases, leaving 14 bases not matched to a gene. Here the CDR3 DNA reads TGTGCCAGCAGTCCTAAACAGGGGATCCTAGGCCAGTTCTTC. Translation gives CASSPKQGILGQFF.

DNA for the CDR3: TGTGCCACCAGCAGAGATTTGCGGGAGACCGGGGAGCTGTTTTTT. Encoded protein: CATSRDLRETGELFF. The rearrangement links TRBV15 to TRBJ2-2; 7 bases fit TRBD2. The length of the CDR3 is 15 residues. The germline CDR1 and CDR2 sequences are LNHNV and YYDKDF (reference sequence). Unmatched junction bases numbered 3, after V lost 0 bases and J lost 5 bases.

The CDR3 here is CASSESGLNTGELFF. CDR3 nucleotide sequence: TGTGCCAGCAGTGAGTCCGGGCTGAACACCGGGGAGCTGTTTTTT. The chain links TRBV2 to TRBJ2-2; no clear D gene. CDR1 is SNHLY and CDR2 is FYNNEI in the germline V gene. CDR3 length: 15 amino acids. Trimming took off 3 bases at V and 1 base at J, with 9 bases between the two ends.

V and J are TRBV27 and TRBJ1-1, with D perhaps matching TRBD1 (5 bases). V shed 9 bases and J shed 1 base, with 12 bases lying between them. CDR1 is MNHEY and CDR2 is SMNVEV in the germline V gene (reference sequence). This CDR3 spans 13 amino acids. The chain's CDR3 is CASGGRSNTEAFF. CDR3 bases: TGTGCCAGTGGGGGACGCTCGAACACTGAAGCTTTCTTT.

This CDR3 is CASLGDTGELFF. As DNA, the CDR3 is TGTGCCAGCCTGGGGGACACCGGGGAGCTGTTTTTT. The chain has TRBV6-5 and TRBJ2-2; D is possibly TRBD1 or TRBD2 (5 bases each). The CDR3 contains 12 residues. Trimming removed 8 bases from V and 3 bases from J, with 7 bases in between. Germline CDR1 is MNHEY and CDR2 is SVGAGI.

The gene calls are TRBV5-1 and TRBJ2-7; D is perhaps TRBD1 (6 bases). V was clipped by 0 bases and J by 3 bases, with 10 bases between them. Germline CDR1 and CDR2: SGHRS and YFSETQ. The CDR3 runs 14 residues. The CDR3 spells CASSLDRGNYEQYF. The DNA for the CDR3 is TGCGCCAGCAGCTTGGATAGGGGGAACTACGAGCAGTACTTC.

The CDR3 loop is CASSLAGNEQFF. In nucleotides, the CDR3 is TGCGCCAGCTCCCTAGCGGGGAATGAGCAGTTCTTC. The gene calls are TRBV5-1 and TRBJ2-1; 9 bases line up with TRBD2. The CDR3 length is 12 residues. Germline CDR1 SGHRS, CDR2 YFSETQ. V shed 7 bases, J shed 7 bases, and the junction held 3 bases outside the gene matches. Full variable domain (missing parts from reference TRBV5-1 and TRBJ2-1): KAGVTQTPRYLIKTRGQQVTLSCSPISGHRSVSWYQQTPGQGLQFLFEYFSETQRNKGNFPGRFSGRQFSNSRSEMNVSTLELGDSALYLCASSLAGNEQFFGPGTRLTVL.

V gene TRBV19 combines with J gene TRBJ1-2; D perhaps matches TRBD1 (5 bases). Trimming removed 6 bases at V and 3 bases at J, with 20 bases between. Germline lookup yields CDR1 LNHDA and CDR2 SQIVND (reference sequence). CDR3 length: 16 residues. The CDR3 bases are TGTGCCAGTAGATCCGTCCGTGGGCAGGGATACTATGGCTACACCTTC. It yields the protein CASRSVRGQGYYGYTF.

The V gene is TRBV13, the J gene TRBJ2-1, with 13 bases lining up with TRBD2. V trimming: 5 bases; J trimming: 6 bases; junction bases outside the gene matches: 4. The CDR3 totals 15 residues. Per germline, CDR1 PRHDT and CDR2 FYEKMQ (reference sequence). The CDR3 loop reads CASSLGLAGSNEQFF. CDR3 DNA: TGTGCCAGCAGCCTGGGACTAGCGGGGTCCAATGAGCAGTTCTTC. Supplemented by reference TRBV13 and TRBJ2-1, the full variable domain reads AAGVIQSPRHLIKEKRETATLKCYPIPRHDTVYWYQQGPGQDPQFLISFYEKMQSDKGSIPDRFSAQQFSDYHSELNMSSLELGDSALYFCASSLGLAGSNEQFFGPGTRLTVL.

This chain uses TRBV4-3 with TRBJ1-2; the D is unclear. With 1 base removed from V and 8 bases from J, the gap between germline ends came to 14 bases. The CDR3 runs 14 residues. Germline CDR1 reads LGHNA; CDR2 reads YSLEER. CDR3 in amino acids: CASSQVITADGYTF. CDR3 nucleotide sequence: TGCGCCAGCAGCCAAGTGATCACTGCGGACGGCTACACCTTC.

The chain employs TRBV7-9 and TRBJ2-7; TRBD1 matches 8 bases. The germline V gene has CDR1 SEHNR and CDR2 FQNEAQ (reference sequence). With 6 bases clipped from V and 3 bases from J, the junction kept 7 bases outside the gene matches. CDR3 size: 14 residues. This CDR3 reads CASRWTGSDYEQYF. CDR3 DNA: TGTGCCAGCAGATGGACAGGGTCCGACTACGAGCAGTACTTC.

This sequence joins TRBV9 and TRBJ1-3; D might be TRBD1 (6 bases). The CDR3 spans 16 residues. Per germline, CDR1 SGDLS and CDR2 YYNGEE. V was pared by 7 bases and J by 1 base, with 18 bases between. CDR3 protein: CASGGRGSGSGNTIYF. The CDR3 nucleotides are TGTGCCAGCGGGGGCCGCGGGTCGGGATCTGGAAACACCATATATTTT.

V and J are TRBV5-4 and TRBJ2-2, with 10 bases aligning to TRBD2. The junction had 7 bases not matched to a gene; V was cut back by 2 bases and J by 6 bases. The CDR3 totals 16 residues. Germline V gives CDR1 SGHNT, CDR2 YYREEE (reference sequence). Here the CDR3 DNA reads TGTGCCAGCAGCTTTTACCTAGCGGGGGTGGCCGGGGAGCTGTTTTTT. It is translated as CASSFYLAGVAGELFF.